The 11 T cell receptor beta chains given below trace back to one sample, sequenced in a study of T cells in Graves' hyperthyroidism and ophthalmopathy. RNA transcripts were the template for amplifying TCR beta CDR3 regions. The TCR CDR3 first-round RT-PCR relied on the HTBI primer set. TCRdb analysed the multiplex PCR reads with MiXCR anew, one entry per CDR3 protein. Among more than 300,000 distinct CDR3 sequences listed, roughly 18% were seen once. The sample was blood. The receptors come from a man between 18 and 29 years old with Graves' ophthalmopathy.

Ten or more counts support this clonotype. This rearrangement joins TRBV2 to TRBJ2-1; TRBD1 matches at 10 bases. V trimming: 7 bases; J trimming: 3 bases; junction bases outside the gene matches: 3. The germline gives CDR1 SNHLY, CDR2 FYNNEI. The CDR3 sequence is 14 residues long. This CDR3 is CASTGTGVYNEQFF. CDR3 nucleotides: TGTGCCAGCACCGGGACAGGGGTCTACAATGAGCAGTTCTTC.

V usage is TRBV3-1 and J usage is TRBJ2-1, with TRBD2 identical over 16 bases. Germline V lookup: CDR1 LGHDT, CDR2 YNNKEL (reference sequence). V was clipped by 4 bases and J by 4 bases; unmatched bases: 4. The CDR3 contains 17 residues. CDR3 nucleotides: TGTGCCAGCAGCCGCCCGGGACTAGCGGGGGGGTACAATGAGCAGTTCTTC. Protein: CASSRPGLAGGYNEQFF.

This clonotype appeared many times. The rearrangement joins TRBV5-6 to TRBJ1-2, with TRBD1 as a possible D gene (6 bases). With 3 bases removed from V and 4 bases from J, the gap between germline ends came to 13 bases. This CDR3 is 14 amino acids long. Per germline, CDR1 SGHDT and CDR2 YYEEEE. This CDR3 is CASSSDSGIYGYTF. The DNA of the CDR3 is TGTGCCAGCAGCTCGGACAGTGGAATCTATGGCTACACCTTC. The whole variable domain, filled in from reference TRBV5-6 and TRBJ1-2, reads DAGVTQSPTHLIKTRGQQVTLRCSPKSGHDTVSWYQQALGQGPQFIFQYYEEEERQRGNFPDRFSGHQFPNYSSELNVNALLLGDSALYLCASSSDSGIYGYTFGSGTRLTVV.

The table lists this clonotype with many counts. As DNA, the CDR3 is TGTGCCAGCAGGACGGGACAGGGAATGAACACTGAAGCTTTCTTT. It yields the protein CASRTGQGMNTEAFF. The chain carries TRBV11-2 and TRBJ1-1; TRBD1 aligns across 9 bases. The CDR3 loop spans 15 amino acids. Germline-derived CDR1 and CDR2 are SGHAT and FQNNGV. With V trimmed by 6 bases and J by 0 bases, 5 bases remained unmatched.

Many counts were recorded for this clonotype. The V call is TRBV5-1, the J call TRBJ1-5; the match to TRBD1 covers 7 bases. The CDR3 consists of 13 residues. Trimming cost V 2 bases and J 7 bases; bases outside gene matches: 3. In germline, CDR1 is SGHRS, CDR2 YFSETQ. The CDR3 sequence is CASSLEGQQPQHF. The CDR3 DNA follows: TGCGCCAGCAGCTTAGAGGGACAGCAGCCCCAGCATTTT. The complete variable domain, with remaining parts taken from reference TRBV5-1 and TRBJ1-5, reads KAGVTQTPRYLIKTRGQQVTLSCSPISGHRSVSWYQQTPGQGLQFLFEYFSETQRNKGNFPGRFSGRQFSNSRSEMNVSTLELGDSALYLCASSLEGQQPQHFGDGTRLSIL.

This clonotype has at least ten counts. For the CDR3, the DNA is TGTGCCAGCAGCTTCTCCATGGACACTGAAGCTTTCTTT. This encodes CASSFSMDTEAFF. The chain has TRBV7-3 and TRBJ1-1; D is unresolved. The CDR3 is 13 amino acids. The germline gives CDR1 SGHTA, CDR2 FQGTGA. V lost 3 bases to trimming and J lost 3 bases, with 8 bases between them.

This clonotype was counted many times. The chain links TRBV5-1 to TRBJ2-2, with 9 bases aligning to TRBD1. CDR1 is SGHRS and CDR2 is YFSETQ in the germline V gene. V was clipped by 3 bases and J by 4 bases; unmatched bases: 4. This CDR3 is 15 amino acids long. The CDR3 loop reads CASSSGQGGTGELFF. CDR3 nucleotide sequence: TGCGCCAGCAGCTCGGGACAGGGTGGCACCGGGGAGCTGTTTTTT.

This clonotype appeared many times. The chain couples TRBV5-1 to TRBJ1-1, with a weak D call TRBD1 (6 bases). The CDR3 extends over 14 amino acids. Per germline, CDR1 SGHRS and CDR2 YFSETQ. V was pared by 2 bases and J by 2 bases, with 10 bases between. CDR3 bases: TGCGCCAGCAGCTTCCAACAGGGAAACACTGAAGCTTTCTTT. Amino acid sequence: CASSFQQGNTEAFF.

This chain links TRBV6-1 with TRBJ2-7; tentatively, D is TRBD1 (5 bases). Germline assignment: CDR1 MNHNS and CDR2 SASEGT. The CDR3 is 15 amino acids. Trimming cost V 6 bases and J 3 bases, with 18 bases left between them. The CDR3 sequence is CASSPAPTASYEQYF. CDR3 bases: TGTGCCAGCAGCCCCGCTCCGACAGCGAGCTACGAGCAGTACTTC.

This clonotype has a count of ten or more. The chain recombines TRBV20-1 with TRBJ1-4; D possibly corresponds to TRBD1 (6 bases). Between the trimmed V and J ends, which lost 0 bases and 0 bases, there was a span of 11 bases. This CDR3 comprises 16 residues. Germline V gene lookup returns CDR1 DFQATT and CDR2 SNEGSKA (reference sequence). This chain's CDR3 is CSARDMRQATNEKLFF. As DNA, the CDR3 is TGCAGTGCTAGAGATATGAGACAGGCAACTAATGAAAAACTGTTTTTT.

This clonotype was counted at least ten times. The chain joins TRBV12-3 or TRBV12-4 to TRBJ2-2; 7 bases are a match to TRBD1. Trimming removed 5 bases from V and 6 bases from J; junction bases left unmatched: 3. The CDR3 covers 13 residues. CDR3 DNA sequence: TGTGCCAGCAGTCTAGGGACAGCCGGGGAGCTGTTTTTT. Translation: CASSLGTAGELFF.